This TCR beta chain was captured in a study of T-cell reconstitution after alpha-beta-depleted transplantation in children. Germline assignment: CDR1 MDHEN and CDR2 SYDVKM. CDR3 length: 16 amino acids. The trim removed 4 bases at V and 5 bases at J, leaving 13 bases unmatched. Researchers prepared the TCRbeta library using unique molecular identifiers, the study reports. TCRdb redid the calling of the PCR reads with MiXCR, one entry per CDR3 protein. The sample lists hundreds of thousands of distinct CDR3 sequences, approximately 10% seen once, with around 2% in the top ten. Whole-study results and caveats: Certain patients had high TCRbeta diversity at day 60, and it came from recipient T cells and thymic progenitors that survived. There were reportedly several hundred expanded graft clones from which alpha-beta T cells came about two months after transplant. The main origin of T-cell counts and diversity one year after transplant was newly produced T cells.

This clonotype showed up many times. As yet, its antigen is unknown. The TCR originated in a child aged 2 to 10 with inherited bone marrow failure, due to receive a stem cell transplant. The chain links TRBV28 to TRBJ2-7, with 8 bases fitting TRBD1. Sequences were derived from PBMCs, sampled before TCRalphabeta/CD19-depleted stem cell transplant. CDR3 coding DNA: TGTGCCAGCAGTTCCCCGACCGGGACAGGCTACCACGAGCAGTACTTC. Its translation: CASSSPTGTGYHEQYF.